A selection of T cell receptor beta chains follows, all from one sample in a study of blood T cell repertoires in COVID-19. Data came from immunoSEQ multiplex PCR; TCRdb stores just in-frame clones and leaves some out. The top ten clones hold approximately 2% of a sample with some 300,000 clones, around 89% of them seen once. The material sequenced was PBMCs or T cells enriched from blood (not recorded which). The origin of the receptors is a woman aged 55-69 years in a cohort exposed to, infected with or recovered from COVID-19 (not recorded which). Both conserved end residues are part of each CDR3. The D gene is left open where the match is weak. Not every row has a clone size; where given, it reads once, few, many or a size class.

D	size	V	J	CDR3	DNA
NA	NA	TRBV28	TRBJ1-6	CATRGSFGGYNSPLHF	TGTGCCACCCGGGGTAGCTTCGGGGGGTATAATTCACCCCTCCACTTT
TRBD1	NA	TRBV10-3	TRBJ2-7	CAISPGGQGSYEQYF	TGTGCCATCAGCCCGGGCGGACAGGGGAGCTACGAGCAGTACTTC
NA	NA	TRBV5-1	TRBJ2-1	CASSLAGGRSYNEQFF	TGCGCCAGCAGCTTGGCTGGCGGGCGCTCCTACAATGAGCAGTTCTTC
NA	few	TRBV7-2	TRBJ2-1	CASSYAVSSSYNEQFF	TGTGCCAGCAGTTATGCCGTTTCGAGCTCCTACAATGAGCAGTTCTTC
NA	NA	TRBV28	TRBJ2-7	CASSLFPRQDYEQYF	TGTGCCAGCAGTTTATTCCCGAGACAGGATTACGAGCAGTACTTC
TRBD2	NA	TRBV28	TRBJ2-1	CASTTSGRENEQFF	TGTGCCAGTACGACTAGCGGGAGGGAGAATGAGCAGTTCTTC
TRBD2	NA	TRBV29-1	TRBJ2-7	CSVAGEGGYEQYF	TGCAGCGTTGCCGGGGAGGGAGGCTACGAGCAGTACTTC
TRBD2	NA	TRBV11-2	TRBJ2-7	CASSPTSGSSEQYF	TGTGCCAGCAGCCCTACTAGCGGGAGTTCCGAGCAGTACTTC
TRBD1	NA	TRBV5-5	TRBJ2-3	CASSSDRVRTDTQYF	TGTGCCAGCAGCTCGGACAGGGTGCGGACAGATACGCAGTATTTT
TRBD2	NA	TRBV27	TRBJ2-5	CASSSRTSGVGRETQYF	TGTGCCAGCAGTTCCCGGACTAGCGGGGTAGGGCGGGAGACCCAGTACTTC
TRBD1	NA	TRBV5-1	TRBJ1-4	CASSPQGDGEKLFF	TGCGCCAGCAGCCCACAGGGGGACGGTGAAAAACTGTTTTTT
NA	NA	TRBV28	TRBJ1-1	CASSLGRTGDTEAFF	TGTGCCAGCAGTTTGGGTCGCACGGGGGACACTGAAGCTTTCTTT